This TCR beta chain was documented in a study of radiotherapy plus CTLA-4 blockade in lung cancer. Across the study: Objective responses were documented in around a sixth of patients, with disease control in roughly 33%. General study findings and limits: Early clonal dynamics of blood T cells, together with interferon-beta, were reported as the best response predictor.

Trimming removed 0 bases from V and 1 base from J, with 8 bases in between. Germline CDR1 reads SGHNT; CDR2 reads YYREEE (reference sequence). The CDR3 is 15 amino acids. Data came from immunoSEQ multiplex PCR; TCRdb stores just in-frame clones and leaves some out. Of tens of thousands of clones in the sample, approximately 84% are singletons; the top ten hold around a quarter. This clone has only one observation. Its antigen remains unknown. This material consisted of peripheral blood, taken from a patient treated with radiotherapy plus ipilimumab. The clonotype comes from a human donor with non-small cell lung cancer whose response to radiotherapy plus ipilimumab could not be evaluated. The chain uses TRBV5-4 and TRBJ2-1; D is possibly TRBD2 (6 bases). CDR3 in DNA: TGTGCCAGCAGCTTGGGTGGAGGGTCCTACAATGAGCAGTTCTTC. Its protein product is CASSLGGGSYNEQFF.